What follows are 19 T cell receptor beta chains derived from one specimen sequenced in a study of post-analysis software for immune sequencing data. The authors incorporated unique molecular identifiers into the TCR beta cDNA libraries. TCRdb processed the PCR reads anew with MiXCR; each CDR3 protein has one entry. The sample has a few hundred thousand distinct CDR3 sequences, around 36% seen once. Antigen specificity for these receptors is unknown. Study findings and constraints: Patients carried roughly 5 TRBV segments more frequently than controls did, and TRBV5-6, TRBV5-1 and TRBV20-1 were among them.

The specimen sequenced was blood. Receptors originate from a girl aged 2 to 17 with multiple sclerosis.

The chain combines TRBV5-1 with TRBJ1-4; D might be TRBD1 (6 bases). Germline loops: CDR1 SGHRS, CDR2 YFSETQ. V lost 4 bases and J 7 bases, leaving 17 bases between the germline ends. The CDR3 extends over 15 amino acids. The CDR3 sequence is CASSPPVGAGEKLFF. The CDR3 DNA follows: TGCGCCAGCAGCCCACCGGTGGGGGCAGGTGAAAAACTGTTTTTT. Combining the CDR3 with reference TRBV5-1 and TRBJ1-4 gives the whole variable domain KAGVTQTPRYLIKTRGQQVTLSCSPISGHRSVSWYQQTPGQGLQFLFEYFSETQRNKGNFPGRFSGRQFSNSRSEMNVSTLELGDSALYLCASSPPVGAGEKLFFGSGTQLSVL.

This chain links TRBV10-3 with TRBJ2-1; D might be TRBD1 (5 bases). The length of the CDR3 is 12 residues. Trimming cost V 6 bases and J 9 bases, with 12 bases left between them. Per germline, CDR1 ENHRY and CDR2 SYGVKD. CDR3 sequence reads: CAIRPQGSEQFF. In DNA, the CDR3 is TGTGCCATCAGGCCGCAGGGCAGTGAGCAGTTCTTC.

The chain recombines TRBV7-9 with TRBJ2-1; 9 bases map to TRBD2. The V and J ends lost 0 bases and 7 bases, in that order; junction bases with no gene match: 1. Per the germline V gene, CDR1 is SEHNR and CDR2 is FQNEAQ (reference sequence). This CDR3 region has 14 residues. In nucleotides, the CDR3 is TGTGCCAGCAGCTTAGCACTAGCGGGTAATGAGCAGTTCTTC. It translates to CASSLALAGNEQFF.

The chain recombines TRBV14 with TRBJ1-2; perhaps TRBD1 as D (6 bases). The CDR3 is made up of 15 amino acids. Germline V gene lookup returns CDR1 SGHDN and CDR2 FVKESK. The V end lost 2 bases, the J end lost 3 bases, and 13 bases lay between the germline ends. CDR3 amino acids: CASSQSPDRDYGYTF. CDR3 sequence (DNA): TGTGCCAGCAGCCAATCCCCGGACAGAGACTATGGCTACACCTTC.

On this clonotype itself: An end of the junction does not agree with germline; a read error may underlie this. V gene TRBV14 combines with J gene TRBJ1-2, with unresolved D. Germline V gives CDR1 SGHDN, CDR2 FVKESK. The length of the CDR3 is 17 residues. The CDR3 spells CTSSQLLNTGKAHGYTF. The CDR3 DNA sequence: TGTACCAGCAGCCAGCTCCTGAACACGGGGAAGGCTCATGGCTACACCTTC. Full variable domain (outside the CDR3, taken from reference TRBV14 and TRBJ1-2): EAGVTQFPSHSVIEKGQTVTLRCDPISGHDNLYWYRRVMGKEIKFLLHFVKESKQDESGMPNNRFLAERTGGTYSTLKVQPAELEDSGVYFCTSSQLLNTGKAHGYTFGSGTRLTVV.

The chain uses TRBV21-1 and TRBJ2-3; the table gives TRBD2 as D, unverified against the DNA. TRBV21-1 is deemed a pseudogene. This CDR3 is 13 amino acids long. In DNA, the CDR3 is TGTGCCAGCAGCAAGGGAGGGATAGATACGCAGTATTTT. Its protein is CASSKGGIDTQYF.

The J gene is TRBJ1-5, the V gene TRBV5-6; D call uncertain. Germline-derived CDR1 and CDR2 are SGHDT and YYEEEE. The V end was cut by 1 base, the J end by 0 bases, with 8 bases between. This CDR3 is built from 15 residues. As DNA, the CDR3 is TGTGCCAGCAGCTTGTCCCAGATTAGCAATCAGCCCCAGCATTTT. Its translation: CASSLSQISNQPQHF.

This chain's CDR3 is CASSLDGFPPQETQYF. For the CDR3, the DNA is TGTGCCAGCAGCTTAGATGGGTTTCCCCCCCAAGAGACCCAGTACTTC. The chain joins TRBV11-2 to TRBJ2-5; no firm D call. Germline CDR1 reads SGHAT; CDR2 reads FQNNGV. The CDR3 spans 16 residues. Trimming cost V 0 bases and J 1 base, with 12 bases left between them. The full variable domain, with the rest looked up from reference TRBV11-2 and TRBJ2-5, is EAGVAQSPRYKIIEKRQSVAFWCNPISGHATLYWYQQILGQGPKLLIQFQNNGVVDDSQLPKDRFSAERLKGVDSTLKIQPAKLEDSAVYLCASSLDGFPPQETQYFGPGTRLLVL.

This clonotype was detected many times. V and J are TRBV20-1 and TRBJ2-5; D is possibly TRBD1 (6 bases). The CDR3 has 12 residues. V was clipped by 3 bases and J by 5 bases, with 10 bases between them. Germline loops: CDR1 DFQATT, CDR2 SNEGSKA (reference sequence). As DNA, the CDR3 is TGCAGTGCTAGTGGGGGCTGGGAGACCCAGTACTTC. As protein: CSASGGWETQYF.

This clonotype was detected only a few times. The rearrangement links TRBV10-3 to TRBJ2-1, with TRBD2 matching over 14 bases. CDR3 length equals 17 residues. With V trimmed by 2 bases and J by 7 bases, 7 bases remained unmatched. Looked up from germline, CDR1 is ENHRY and CDR2 is SYGVKD. CDR3 region: CAISEPRLAGGSNEQFF. The CDR3 DNA reads TGTGCCATCAGTGAGCCCAGACTAGCGGGGGGGAGTAATGAGCAGTTCTTC.

Concerning this clonotype itself: A much larger clone is a single base away; this may be a read error. V gene TRBV6-6 combines with J gene TRBJ2-7; 10 bases fit TRBD1. Germline V gene data show CDR1 as MNHNY and CDR2 as SVGAGI (reference sequence). The CDR3 is 14 amino acids. CDR3 nucleotide sequence: TGTGCCAGCAGTTACGGGACAGGGGACTACGGGCAGTACTTC. Residues: CASSYGTGDYGQYF.

Only a few counts were recorded for this clonotype. The rearrangement joins TRBV9 to TRBJ2-1; TRBD2 aligns across 11 bases. The CDR3 totals 16 residues. Germline assignment: CDR1 SGDLS and CDR2 YYNGEE. V dropped 1 base and J dropped 8; count of bases not matched to a gene: 8. The CDR3 loop reads CASSVFHSGGADEQFF. DNA of the CDR3: TGTGCCAGCAGCGTATTTCATAGCGGGGGGGCCGATGAGCAGTTCTTC.

The rearrangement links TRBV5-5 to TRBJ1-2; 8 nucleotides agree with TRBD1. From germline, CDR1 is SGHKS and CDR2 YYEKEE (reference sequence). The CDR3 has 14 amino acids. The J segment lost 5 bases and the V segment lost 6 bases, leaving 9 bases of the junction unmatched. CDR3 loop: CASTRQGPGYGYTF. The CDR3 DNA reads as TGTGCCAGCACCCGACAGGGGCCGGGGTATGGCTACACCTTC.

This chain connects TRBV12-3 or TRBV12-4 to TRBJ1-2, with D uncertain. V lost 2 bases to trimming and J lost 7 bases, with 8 bases between them. CDR3 length: 12 residues. For the CDR3, the DNA is TGTGCCAGCAGTTTACCCTTAGGTGGCTACACCTTC. Its protein product is CASSLPLGGYTF.

This chain links TRBV7-2 with TRBJ2-5, with 8 bases identical to TRBD2. J was trimmed by 5 bases and V by 4 bases; bases with no gene match: 9. In germline, CDR1 is SGHTA, CDR2 FQGNSA. The CDR3 totals 15 residues. The DNA for the CDR3 is TGTGCCAGCAGCTCGCTAGGACTAGCTGTCGAGACCCAGTACTTC. Protein product: CASSSLGLAVETQYF.

This clonotype showed up just a few times. The chain carries TRBV29-1 and TRBJ2-2; D ambiguous. The length of the CDR3 is 14 residues. CDR1 and CDR2 from the germline V gene are SQVTM and ANQGSEA. The V and J ends lost 6 bases and 1 base respectively, with 12 bases between them. The CDR3 protein is CSVPRGGNTGELFF. The CDR3 DNA follows: TGCAGCGTCCCAAGAGGCGGGAACACCGGGGAGCTGTTTTTT.

The genes are TRBV9 and TRBJ2-5; possibly TRBD1 or TRBD2 for D (5 bases each). The CDR3 runs to 15 residues. The ends were cut back, 0 bases at V and 9 bases at J, with 18 bases in the middle. From germline, CDR1 is SGDLS and CDR2 YYNGEE. The CDR3 loop reads CASSVDIGALGSQYF. DNA of the CDR3: TGTGCCAGCAGCGTAGATATCGGGGCCTTGGGGTCCCAGTACTTC.

This clonotype was seen only a few times. This chain connects TRBV4-1 to TRBJ1-2, with no clear D. The CDR3 contains 14 residues. Germline lookup yields CDR1 MGHRA and CDR2 YSYEKL. V lost 4 bases, J lost 4 bases, and 13 bases lay in between. CDR3 protein: CASSRRPFGYGYTF. The DNA of the CDR3 is TGCGCCAGCAGCCGACGACCTTTCGGCTATGGCTACACCTTC.

The chain is built from TRBV6-5 and TRBJ1-2; D gene unclear. The CDR3 totals 13 residues. The V gene lost 5 bases and the J gene lost 9 bases, with 16 bases spanning the gap. CDR1 MNHEY and CDR2 SVGAGI come from the germline V gene. CDR3 sequence: CASSKGVEASYTF. In DNA, the CDR3 is TGTGCCAGCAGTAAGGGAGTGGAGGCCAGCTACACCTTC.